This entry is about one T cell receptor (beta chain). The antigen is unknown. The data are from a study of T cells after yellow fever vaccination. Study-wide results and limits: Compared with primary, the secondary response was weaker and peaked at day 5, not 15.

The CDR3 contains 15 residues. From germline, CDR1 is SGHTA and CDR2 FQGNSA. V was pared by 4 bases and J by 2 bases, with 15 bases between. UMIs and a universal primer site were added when TCR cDNA was made by 5'RACE template switching. TCRdb re-derived calls from the 5' RACE reads in MiXCR, one entry per CDR3 protein. Of more than 350,000 distinct CDR3 sequences in the sample, approximately 10% were seen once. This clonotype originated in a man aged 18 to 35 who received the YFV17D yellow fever vaccine. V gene TRBV7-2 combines with J gene TRBJ2-7; possible D gene TRBD1, 6 bases. The material was PBMCs, obtained on the day of the first yellow fever vaccination. CDR3 coding DNA: TGTGCCAGCAGCTCCAGGGGCAGGGTGGCCTACGAGCAGTACTTC. Translation gives CASSSRGRVAYEQYF. The variable domain in full, completed from reference TRBV7-2 and TRBJ2-7, reads GAGVSQSPSNKVTEKGKDVELRCDPISGHTALYWYRQSLGQGLEFLIYFQGNSAPDKSGLPSDRFSAERTGGSVSTLTIQRTQQEDSAVYLCASSSRGRVAYEQYFGPGTRLTVT.